This T cell receptor beta chain comes out of a study of OX40 agonist ivuxolimab in advanced cancers. Anyone with autoimmune disease history or systemic immunosuppression was excluded. This CDR3 is built from 16 residues. Trimming stripped 0 bases from V and 5 bases from J, with 14 bases between. Germline V gene sequence: CDR1 SGHRS, CDR2 YFSETQ. Assay: immunoSEQ multiplex PCR; the TCRdb copy retains only in-frame clones and omits some. The sample includes some 81,000 clones, around nine tenths of them seen just once. The specimen comprised CD4+ or CD8+ T cells sorted from blood, sampled in a trial of the OX40 agonist ivuxolimab. The genes are TRBV5-1 and TRBJ1-4; the D gene is possibly TRBD1 (5 bases). The sequence was collected from an adult with an advanced solid tumor such as melanoma, head and neck, liver or kidney cancer. The CDR3 nucleotides read TGCGCCAGCAGCTTGGCCGCCGGGACGATGAATGAAAAACTGTTTTTT. Translated, it gives CASSLAAGTMNEKLFF.